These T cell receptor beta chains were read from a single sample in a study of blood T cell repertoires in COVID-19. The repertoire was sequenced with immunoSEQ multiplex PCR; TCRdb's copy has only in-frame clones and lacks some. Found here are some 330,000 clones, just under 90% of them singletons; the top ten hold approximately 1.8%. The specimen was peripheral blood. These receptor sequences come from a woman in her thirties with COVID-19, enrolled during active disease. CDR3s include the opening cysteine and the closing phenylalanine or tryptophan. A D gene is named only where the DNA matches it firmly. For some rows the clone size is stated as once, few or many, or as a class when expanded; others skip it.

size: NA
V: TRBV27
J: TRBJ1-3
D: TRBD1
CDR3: CASSPAGGGNTIYF
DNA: TGTGCCAGCAGTCCCGCAGGGGGGGGAAACACCATATATTTT

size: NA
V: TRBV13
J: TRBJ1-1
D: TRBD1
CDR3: CASSLAGQGDTEAFF
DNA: TGTGCCAGCAGCTTAGCGGGACAGGGGGACACTGAAGCTTTCTTT

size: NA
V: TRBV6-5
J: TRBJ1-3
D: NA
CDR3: CASSYSGGSGNTIYF
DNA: TGTGCCAGCAGTTACTCCGGGGGGAGCGGGAACACCATATATTTT

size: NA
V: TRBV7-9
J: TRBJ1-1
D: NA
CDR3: CASSLTGREAFF
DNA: TGTGCCAGCAGCTTAACAGGGCGGGAAGCTTTCTTT

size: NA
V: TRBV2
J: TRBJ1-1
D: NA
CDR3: CASRGDSGNTEAFF
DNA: TGTGCCAGCAGGGGAGATTCAGGTAACACTGAAGCTTTCTTT

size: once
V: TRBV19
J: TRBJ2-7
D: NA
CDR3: CASAFRGSYEQYF
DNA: TGTGCCAGCGCCTTCAGGGGTTCCTACGAGCAGTACTTC

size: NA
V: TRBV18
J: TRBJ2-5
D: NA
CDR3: CASSRTAQETQYF
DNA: TGTGCCAGCTCACGGACAGCCCAAGAGACCCAGTACTTC

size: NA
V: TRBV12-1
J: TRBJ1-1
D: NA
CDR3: CASSCRRGVAKVAFF
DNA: TGTGCCAGCAGCTGCCGCCGGGGGGTCGCTAAAGTAGCTTTCTTT

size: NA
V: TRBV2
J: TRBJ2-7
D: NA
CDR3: CASSPSRQAYEQYF
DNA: TGTGCCAGCAGTCCTTCTCGACAGGCGTACGAGCAGTACTTC

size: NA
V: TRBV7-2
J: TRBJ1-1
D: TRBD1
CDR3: CASSLTGTGGTEAFF
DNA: TGTGCCAGCAGCTTAACCGGGACAGGGGGCACTGAAGCTTTCTTT

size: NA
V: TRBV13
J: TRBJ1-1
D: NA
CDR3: CASSLGLSSGFGTEAFF
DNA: TGTGCCAGCAGCTTAGGCCTATCAAGTGGTTTTGGTACTGAAGCTTTCTTT

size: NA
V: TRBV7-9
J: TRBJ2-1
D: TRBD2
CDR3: CASSSSPTSRSIF
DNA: TGTGCCAGCAGCTCCTCGCCGACTAGCCGGTCAATCTTC

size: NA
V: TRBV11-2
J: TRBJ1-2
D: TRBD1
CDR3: CASSQSPLAGGGYGYTF
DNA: TGTGCCAGCAGCCAGTCCCCTCTGGCAGGGGGAGGCTATGGCTACACCTTC

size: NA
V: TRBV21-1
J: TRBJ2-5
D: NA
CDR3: CASSRVPRLETQYF
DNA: TGTGCCAGCAGCAGGGTTCCGAGGCTAGAGACCCAGTACTTC

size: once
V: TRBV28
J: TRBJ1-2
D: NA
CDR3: CASSFDRNYGYTF
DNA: TGTGCCAGCAGTTTTGACAGGAACTATGGCTACACCTTC

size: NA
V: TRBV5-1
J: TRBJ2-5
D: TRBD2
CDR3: CASSFGLEETQYF
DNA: TGCGCCAGCAGCTTCGGACTAGAGGAGACCCAGTACTTC

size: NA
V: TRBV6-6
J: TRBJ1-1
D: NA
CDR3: CASRGRGHLEAFF
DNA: TGTGCCAGCAGGGGTCGGGGACACCTTGAAGCTTTCTTT

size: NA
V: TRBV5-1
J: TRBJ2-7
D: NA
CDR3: CASSFTGSSEQYF
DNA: TGCGCCAGCAGCTTCACGGGGAGCTCCGAGCAGTACTTC

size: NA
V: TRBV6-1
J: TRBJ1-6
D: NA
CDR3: CASSEAPRTRGSPLHF
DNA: TGTGCCAGCAGTGAAGCCCCTCGAACGAGGGGGTCACCCCTCCACTTT

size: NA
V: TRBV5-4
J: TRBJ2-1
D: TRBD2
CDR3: CASSLDTGGYNEQFF
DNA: TGTGCCAGCAGCTTGGATACGGGGGGGTACAATGAGCAGTTCTTC

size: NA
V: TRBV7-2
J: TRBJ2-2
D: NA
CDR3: CASSSTGRLNTGELFF
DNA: TGTGCCAGCAGCTCGACCGGGAGATTGAACACCGGGGAGCTGTTTTTT

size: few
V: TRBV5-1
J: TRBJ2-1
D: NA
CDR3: CASSSGPADGGNEQFF
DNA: TGCGCCAGCAGCTCAGGGCCGGCCGACGGTGGCAATGAGCAGTTCTTC

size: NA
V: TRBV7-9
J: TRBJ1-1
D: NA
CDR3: CASRHYGGKTEAFF
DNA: TGTGCCAGCAGACATTACGGGGGAAAAACTGAAGCTTTCTTT

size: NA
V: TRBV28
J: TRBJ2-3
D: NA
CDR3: CASSSASAGTDTQYF
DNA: TGTGCCAGCAGTTCGGCTAGCGCCGGCACAGATACGCAGTATTTT

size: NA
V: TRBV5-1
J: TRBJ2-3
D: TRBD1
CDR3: CASSLSDRGQYF
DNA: TGCGCCAGCAGCTTGTCGGACAGGGGGCAGTATTTT

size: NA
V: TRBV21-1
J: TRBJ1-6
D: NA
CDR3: CASNQTPGQALSSYNSPLHF
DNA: TGTGCCAGCAACCAGACCCCGGGACAGGCCTTAAGCTCCTATAATTCACCCCTCCACTTT

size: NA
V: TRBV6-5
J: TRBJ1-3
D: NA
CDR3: CASSYSSGNTIYF
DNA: TGTGCCAGCAGTTATAGTTCTGGAAACACCATATATTTT

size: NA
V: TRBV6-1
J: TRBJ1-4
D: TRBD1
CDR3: CASSDRDRGSEKLFF
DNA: TGTGCCAGCAGTGACCGGGACAGGGGCTCAGAAAAACTGTTTTTT

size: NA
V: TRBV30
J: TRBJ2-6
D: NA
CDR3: CAWSVQGSGANVLTF
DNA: TGTGCCTGGAGTGTACAGGGCTCTGGGGCCAACGTCCTGACTTTC

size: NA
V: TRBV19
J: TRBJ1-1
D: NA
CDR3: CASSQIGSNTEAFF
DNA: TGTGCCAGTAGCCAAATCGGGTCAAACACTGAAGCTTTCTTT

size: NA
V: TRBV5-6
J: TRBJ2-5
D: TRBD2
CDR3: CASIGLAQETQYF
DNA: TGTGCCAGCATAGGACTAGCCCAAGAGACCCAGTACTTC

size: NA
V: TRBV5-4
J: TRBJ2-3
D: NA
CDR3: CASSRGTDTQYF
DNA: TGTGCCAGCAGCCGGGGCACAGATACGCAGTATTTT

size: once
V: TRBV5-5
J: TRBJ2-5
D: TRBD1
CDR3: CASSQQGASETQYF
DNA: TGTGCCAGCAGCCAACAGGGGGCGTCGGAGACCCAGTACTTC

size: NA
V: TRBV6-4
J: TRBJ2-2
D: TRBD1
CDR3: CASSPDDRADTGELFF
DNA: TGTGCCAGCAGTCCAGACGACAGGGCGGACACCGGGGAGCTGTTTTTT

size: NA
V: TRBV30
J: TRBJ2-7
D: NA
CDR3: CAWRRSGEQYF
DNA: TGTGCCTGGCGCCGGTCGGGCGAGCAGTACTTC

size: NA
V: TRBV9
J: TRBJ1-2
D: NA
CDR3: CASSVGTGNYGYTF
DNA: TGTGCCAGCAGCGTAGGAACAGGGAACTATGGCTACACCTTC

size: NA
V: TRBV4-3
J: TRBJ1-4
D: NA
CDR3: CASSQEESGKLFF
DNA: TGCGCCAGCAGCCAAGAAGAGAGCGGAAAACTGTTTTTT

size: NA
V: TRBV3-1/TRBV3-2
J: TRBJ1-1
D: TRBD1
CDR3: CASSDKGQGLTEAFF
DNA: TGTGCCAGCAGCGATAAAGGACAGGGTTTGACTGAAGCTTTCTTT

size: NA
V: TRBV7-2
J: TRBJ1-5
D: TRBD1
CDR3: CASSRDSLNQPQHF
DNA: TGTGCCAGCAGCCGGGACAGTCTGAATCAGCCCCAGCATTTT

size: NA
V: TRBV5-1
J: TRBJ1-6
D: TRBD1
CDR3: CASSASPGQGYSPLHF
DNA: TGCGCCAGCAGCGCAAGCCCCGGACAGGGCTATTCACCCCTCCACTTT

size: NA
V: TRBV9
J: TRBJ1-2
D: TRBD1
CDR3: CASSSEGGWGYGYTF
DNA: TGTGCCAGCAGCTCCGAAGGGGGCTGGGGCTATGGCTACACCTTC

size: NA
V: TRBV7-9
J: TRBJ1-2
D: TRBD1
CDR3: CASSLAFGDRENYGYTF
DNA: TGTGCCAGCAGCTTAGCGTTCGGGGACAGAGAGAACTATGGCTACACCTTC

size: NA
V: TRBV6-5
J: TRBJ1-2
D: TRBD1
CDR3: CASRGGTGGAGTF
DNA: TGTGCCAGCCGGGGGGGGACAGGGGGCGCCGGGACCTTC

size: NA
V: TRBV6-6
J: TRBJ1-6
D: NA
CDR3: CASTRTDNSPLHF
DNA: TGTGCCAGCACCCGGACAGATAATTCACCCCTCCACTTT

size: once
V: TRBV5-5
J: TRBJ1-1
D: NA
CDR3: CASSFSNLEEKAFF
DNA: TGTGCCAGCAGCTTTTCAAATCTGGAGGAAAAAGCTTTCTTT

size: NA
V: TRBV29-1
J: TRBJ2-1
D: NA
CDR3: CSVWGDYNEQFF
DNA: TGCAGCGTCTGGGGAGACTACAATGAGCAGTTCTTC

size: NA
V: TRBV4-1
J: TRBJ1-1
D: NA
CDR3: CASSQGARIEAFF
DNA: TGCGCCAGCAGCCAAGGGGCCAGGATTGAAGCTTTCTTT

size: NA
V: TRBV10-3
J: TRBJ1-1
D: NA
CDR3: CAISSNGQNTEAFF
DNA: TGTGCCATCAGCTCGAACGGACAGAACACTGAAGCTTTCTTT

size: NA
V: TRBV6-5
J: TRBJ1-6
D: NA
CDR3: CASSYSDTANSPLHF
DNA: TGTGCCAGCAGTTACTCTGACACAGCTAATTCACCCCTCCACTTT

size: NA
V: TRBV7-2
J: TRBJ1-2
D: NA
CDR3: CASSLGGVRSGGYTF
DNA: TGTGCCAGCAGCCTGGGCGGGGTCAGATCAGGTGGCTACACCTTC

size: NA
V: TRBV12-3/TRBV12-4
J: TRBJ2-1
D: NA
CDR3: CASSNRVHEQFF
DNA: TGTGCCAGCAGTAACAGGGTCCATGAGCAGTTCTTC

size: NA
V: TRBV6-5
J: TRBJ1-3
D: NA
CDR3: CASRVGQSGNTIYF
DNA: TGTGCCAGCAGAGTCGGACAGTCCGGAAACACCATATATTTT

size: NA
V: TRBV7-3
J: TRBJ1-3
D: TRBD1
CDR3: CASSLGQSGNTIYF
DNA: TGTGCCAGCAGCTTGGGACAGTCGGGAAACACCATATATTTT

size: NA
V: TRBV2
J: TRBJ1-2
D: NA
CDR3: CASSDGSGGVYGYTF
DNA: TGTGCCAGCAGTGATGGATCGGGGGGCGTCTATGGCTACACCTTC